These 9 T cell receptor beta chains came from one sample sequenced in a study of lymphopenia after photon versus proton radiotherapy. The repertoire was sequenced with immunoSEQ multiplex PCR; TCRdb's copy has only in-frame clones and lacks some. The sample includes some 70,000 clones, about 87% of them seen just once. The material sequenced was peripheral blood, taken from a patient treated with proton-based radiotherapy. These receptors were obtained from an elderly man with esophageal cancer.

This clone has just one count. The CDR3 sequence: CASGFGGNDEQYF. CDR3 sequence (DNA): TGTGCTAGTGGTTTTGGCGGGAACGACGAGCAGTACTTC. The chain recombines TRBV12-5 with TRBJ2-7, with TRBD2 as a possible D gene (6 bases). The length of the CDR3 is 13 residues. Germline V gene lookup returns CDR1 LGHNT and CDR2 FRNRAP. V dropped 3 bases and J dropped 5 bases, with 11 bases sitting between them.

CDR3 region: CASSEGGQANSPLHF. The CDR3 nucleotides are TGTGCCAGCAGCGAAGGGGGACAGGCGAATTCACCCCTCCACTTT. The chain employs TRBV11-3 and TRBJ1-6; the match to TRBD1 covers 8 bases. Germline lookup yields CDR1 SGHNT and CDR2 YENEEA. The junction had 7 bases not matched to a gene; V was cut back by 5 bases and J by 7 bases. The CDR3 length is 15 residues.

The V gene is TRBV28, the J gene TRBJ2-6; TRBD1 matches 7 bases. The CDR3 totals 15 residues. Per germline, CDR1 MDHEN and CDR2 SYDVKM. J was trimmed by 3 bases and V by 6 bases; bases with no gene match: 5. The CDR3 loop reads CASSHRGLGANVLTF. The CDR3 DNA is TGTGCCAGCAGCCACAGGGGTCTTGGGGCCAACGTCCTGACTTTC.

This chain links TRBV19 with TRBJ1-1; D not certain. V lost 3 bases, J lost 6 bases, and 14 bases lay in between. This CDR3 is built from 14 residues. In germline, CDR1 is LNHDA, CDR2 SQIVND (reference sequence). CDR3 in DNA: TGTGCCAGTAGTATGCGTAGGATTGGTCCTGAAGCTTTCTTT. Translated: CASSMRRIGPEAFF.

The chain joins TRBV5-4 to TRBJ2-3; D call uncertain. From germline, CDR1 is SGHNT and CDR2 YYREEE (reference sequence). V shed 1 base and J shed 6 bases, with 18 bases lying between them. The CDR3 consists of 16 residues. CDR3 residues: CASSLRIGVLGDTQYF. CDR3 nucleotide sequence: TGTGCCAGCAGCTTGAGGATAGGCGTTTTGGGGGATACGCAGTATTTT.

The chain links TRBV4-2 to TRBJ2-5; no firm D call. Trimming shortened V by 2 bases and J by 5 bases, and 12 bases separated the two germline ends. Per the germline V gene, CDR1 is LGHNA and CDR2 is YNFKEQ. The CDR3 covers 14 residues. CDR3 loop: CASSQPPRAETQYF. CDR3 DNA: TGTGCCAGCAGCCAACCACCTAGAGCCGAGACCCAGTACTTC.

The gene calls are TRBV6-5 and TRBJ1-4, with a tentative D call TRBD1 (6 bases). Germline CDR1 MNHEY, CDR2 SVGAGI. The germline V and J ends were trimmed by 7 bases and 3 bases, with 15 bases remaining between them. The CDR3 has 15 amino acids. The CDR3 reads CASNINGGPNEKLFF. CDR3 coding DNA: TGTGCCAGCAATATAAACGGGGGGCCTAATGAAAAACTGTTTTTT.

The V and J genes are TRBV7-2 and TRBJ1-4; D is ambiguous. Trimming cost V 1 base and J 6 bases, with 9 bases left between them. CDR1 is SGHTA, CDR2 FQGNSA, per germline. This CDR3 has 14 amino acids. The CDR3 loop is CASSLGYQDEKLFF. Written as DNA, the CDR3 is TGTGCCAGCAGCTTAGGGTATCAGGATGAAAAACTGTTTTTT.

The rearrangement links TRBV7-9 to TRBJ2-7; maybe TRBD1 (5 bases). The V gene lost 5 bases and the J gene lost 2 bases, with 10 bases spanning the gap. There are 13 residues in the CDR3. Germline-derived CDR1 and CDR2 are SEHNR and FQNEAQ (reference sequence). The CDR3 reads CASSIDSAYEQYF. The CDR3 DNA follows: TGTGCCAGCAGCATTGACAGTGCCTACGAGCAGTACTTC.